Given below is one T cell receptor beta chain in context. Its antigen is still unknown. The sample comes from a study of cytomegalovirus exposure and HLA in healthy donors. The PCR used 60 Vbeta and 13 Jbeta primers. Generated by immunoSEQ multiplex PCR, the TCRdb table keeps only in-frame clones and is missing some. The table has 100,000 to 150,000 clones, approximately 75% seen once. Study-wide results and caveats: The study put 150 to 200 TCR beta chains on its list as cytomegalovirus-associated.

The sequencing sample was made of PBMCs. This TCR derives from a man in his thirties or forties in good health and CMV-seronegative.

CDR3: CASSKIGEVGCSPLHF. For the CDR3, the DNA is TGTGCCAGCAGCAAAATAGGGGAGGTCGGGTGTTCACCCCTCCACTTT. The J gene is TRBJ1-6, the V gene TRBV6-7; D possibly corresponds to TRBD1 (5 bases). TRBV6-7 is designated an ORF whose function remains uncertain. CDR3 size: 16 residues. V shed 6 bases and J shed 9 bases, with 21 bases lying between them.